The TCR beta chain described here comes from a study of T-cell reconstitution after alpha-beta-depleted transplantation in children (dated by TCRdb to 2016 to 2017). Study-level background: Using TCR repertoire profiling, the study quantitatively followed how T-cell immune reconstitution unfolded in children after TCRalphabeta/CD19-depleted allogeneic hematopoietic cell transplantation. Broad study findings and their caveats: Over subsequent months, a decline in hyperexpanded clone frequencies was noted, and after one year, T-cell counts and TCRbeta diversity were mostly ascribed to newly produced T cells. In some patients, the high TCRbeta diversity seen at day 60 was put down to recipient T cells and intrathymic progenitors that had survived conditioning. About two months after transplant, the apparently early recovery of alphabetaT-cell counts reportedly depended on just several hundred clones that had expanded rapidly and came from non-depleted graft cells.

This clonotype was seen repeatedly, ten times or more. Its cognate antigen has yet to be identified. No clone much larger than this one lies a single base away; base qualities are absent. V loses 3 bases, J loses 6 bases, and the germline ends lie 15 bases apart. The CDR3, cysteine through phenylalanine, is 15 amino acids long. The only DNA kept is the CDR3, 45 bases in frame from the first base. Interpreted using the paper, the treatment or condition label stands for: allogeneic hematopoietic cell transplantation with graft depleted of TCRalphabeta T cells and CD19 B cells. TCRalphabeta/CD19-depleted allogeneic hematopoietic cell grafts were given to the transplant recipients, all of whom were children. Library prep was done by PCR. The listed sequencing device is Illumina HiSeq 2500. TCR library preparation used molecular barcoding, with unique molecular identifiers applied to normalize quantification of the TCRbeta repertoire. TCRdb reworked the public reads: Q25 trimming with fastp, MiXCR clone assembly, productive beta chains retained. Rows with one shared CDR3 protein collapse into an entry with the most common genes and DNA. The sample records 780,000 or so distinct CDR3 sequences, roughly 16% of which are singletons. The ten largest clones take up roughly 5% of the sample.

This chain is built from TRBV12-3 or TRBV12-4 and TRBJ1-5; no D gene call is confident. This sample comprised PBMCs, mostly from graft donor cells, obtained 360 days after TCRalphabeta/CD19-depleted stem cell transplant. The TCR comes from a male patient under 18 who had a stem cell transplant for acute lymphoblastic leukemia, so the T cells may come from the graft donor. The CDR3 loop reads CASSLTWGAGQPQHF. The sequenced DNA is TGTGCCAGCAGTTTGACATGGGGAGCGGGTCAGCCCCAGCATTTT.